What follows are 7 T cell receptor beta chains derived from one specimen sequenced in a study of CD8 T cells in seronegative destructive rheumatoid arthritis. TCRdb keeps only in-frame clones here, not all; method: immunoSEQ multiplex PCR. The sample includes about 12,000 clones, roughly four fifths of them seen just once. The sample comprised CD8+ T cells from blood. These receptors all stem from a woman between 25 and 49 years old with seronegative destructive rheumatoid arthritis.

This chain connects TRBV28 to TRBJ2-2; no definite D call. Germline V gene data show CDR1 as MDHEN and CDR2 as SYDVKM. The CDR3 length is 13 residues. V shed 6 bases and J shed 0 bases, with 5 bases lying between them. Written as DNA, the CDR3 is TGTGCCAGCAGCTACGCGAACACCGGGGAGCTGTTTTTT. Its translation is CASSYANTGELFF.

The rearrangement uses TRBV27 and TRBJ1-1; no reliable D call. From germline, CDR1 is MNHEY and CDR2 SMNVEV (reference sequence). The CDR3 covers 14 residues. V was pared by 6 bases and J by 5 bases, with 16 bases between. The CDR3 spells CASSTTPVRTEAFF. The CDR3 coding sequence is TGTGCCAGCAGCACTACACCGGTGAGGACTGAAGCTTTCTTT.

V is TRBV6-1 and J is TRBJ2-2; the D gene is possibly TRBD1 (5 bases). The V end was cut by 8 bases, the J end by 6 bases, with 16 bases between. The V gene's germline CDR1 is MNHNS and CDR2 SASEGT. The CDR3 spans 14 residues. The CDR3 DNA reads TGTGCCAGCCCAAGGGGCGCGAATTCCGGGGAGCTGTTTTTT. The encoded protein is CASPRGANSGELFF.

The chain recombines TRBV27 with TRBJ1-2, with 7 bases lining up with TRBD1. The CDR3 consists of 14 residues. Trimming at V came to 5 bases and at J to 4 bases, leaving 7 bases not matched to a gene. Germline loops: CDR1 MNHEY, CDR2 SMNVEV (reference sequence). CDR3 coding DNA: TGTGCCAGCAGTGGCACAGGGGCTTTCTATGGCTACACCTTC. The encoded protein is CASSGTGAFYGYTF.

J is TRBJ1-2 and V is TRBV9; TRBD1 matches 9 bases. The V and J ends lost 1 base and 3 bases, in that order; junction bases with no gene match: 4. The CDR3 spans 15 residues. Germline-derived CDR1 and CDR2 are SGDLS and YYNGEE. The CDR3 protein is CASSVRRQGDYGYTF. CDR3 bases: TGTGCCAGCAGCGTAAGGAGACAGGGGGACTATGGCTACACCTTC.

As DNA, the CDR3 is TGTGCCAGCAGCAAGGACAGGGGGTTATTCTACGAGCAGTACTTC. This encodes CASSKDRGLFYEQYF. The rearrangement joins TRBV21-1 to TRBJ2-7; TRBD1, as called in the table, went unchecked against the DNA. TRBV21-1 is classified as a pseudogene. The CDR3 sequence is 15 residues long.

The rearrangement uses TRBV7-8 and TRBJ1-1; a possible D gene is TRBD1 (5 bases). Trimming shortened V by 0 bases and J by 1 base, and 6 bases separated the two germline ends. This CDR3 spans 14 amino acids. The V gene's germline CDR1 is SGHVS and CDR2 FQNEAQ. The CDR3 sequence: CASSLAGGNTEAFF. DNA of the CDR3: TGTGCCAGCAGCTTAGCCGGGGGGAACACTGAAGCTTTCTTT. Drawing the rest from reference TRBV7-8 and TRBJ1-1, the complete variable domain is GAGVSQSPRYKVAKRGQDVALRCDPISGHVSLFWYQQALGQGPEFLTYFQNEAQLDKSGLPSDRFFAERPEGSVSTLKIQRTQQEDSAVYLCASSLAGGNTEAFFGQGTRLTVV.